This entry features one T cell receptor (beta chain) sequence. What it binds is not known. Sample-barcoded 5' priming and a J-beta primer mix drove a second PCR of about 6 to 12 cycles. One entry per CDR3 protein results from TCRdb running MiXCR on the 5' RACE reads. This sample yields approximately 810,000 distinct CDR3 sequences, of which 35% to 40% are seen a single time; roughly 13% belongs to the top ten. This entry is derived from a study of blood T cells in healthy people across ages. Study-wide points: Diversity was estimated from one million T cells, and these estimates were considered underestimates.

Trimming took 4 bases from V and 0 from J, leaving 12 bases between them. The CDR3 length is 15 residues. Germline-derived CDR1 and CDR2 are ENHRY and SYGVKD. This receptor was identified in a man aged 18 to 29 in good health. The chain has TRBV10-3 and TRBJ1-1; D is ambiguous. Sequencing was done on a sample of blood. CDR3 coding DNA: TGTGCCATCAGTGTCGGAGGAAACATGAACACTGAAGCTTTCTTT. Protein sequence: CAISVGGNMNTEAFF.